What follows are 9 T cell receptor beta chains derived from one specimen sequenced in a study of CD8 T cells in Susac syndrome. The RNA input was about 0.5 to 1 ug, and it was reverse transcribed with random hexamers. A single record per CDR3 protein comes from TCRdb applying MiXCR to the immunoSEQ multiplex PCR reads. This table holds 330,000 or so distinct CDR3 sequences, about 82% found once. The sequencing sample was made of CD8+ T cells from PBMCs. The receptor set was obtained from a human donor with multiple sclerosis.

This chain joins TRBV12-5 and TRBJ2-3, with D possibly being TRBD1 (6 bases). CDR1 is LGHNT, CDR2 FRNRAP, per germline. Trimming took off 6 bases at V and 0 bases at J, with 13 bases between the two ends. CDR3 length: 15 residues. The CDR3 loop is CASGPGQLSTDTQYF. CDR3 nucleotide sequence: TGTGCTAGTGGGCCGGGACAACTTAGCACAGATACGCAGTATTTT.

The rearrangement joins TRBV6-5 to TRBJ2-1; 9 bases agree with TRBD1. The CDR3 consists of 15 residues. Trimming removed 0 bases from V and 4 bases from J; junction bases left unmatched: 1. Germline lookup yields CDR1 MNHEY and CDR2 SVGAGI. The CDR3: CASSYSDRGYNEQFF. The CDR3 coding sequence is TGTGCCAGCAGTTACTCGGACAGGGGATACAATGAGCAGTTCTTC.

This chain joins TRBV5-4 and TRBJ2-7; TRBD2 matches 8 bases. Per germline, CDR1 SGHNT and CDR2 YYREEE (reference sequence). The CDR3 is 16 amino acids. Trimming at V came to 4 bases and at J to 2 bases, leaving 11 bases not matched to a gene. The CDR3, as DNA: TGTGCCAGCAGCCTCGTCGGGAGGGGTATCGCCTACGAGCAGTACTTC. It codes for CASSLVGRGIAYEQYF.

J is TRBJ1-5 and V is TRBV6-1, with 7 positions matching TRBD1. V gave up 6 bases and J gave up 0 bases; unmatched junction bases: 11. This CDR3 has 17 residues. The germline CDR1 and CDR2 sequences are MNHNS and SASEGT. CDR3 nucleotides: TGTGCCAGCAGCCTAGCAGGGGGGAGGCATAGCAATCAGCCCCAGCATTTT. Translated, it gives CASSLAGGRHSNQPQHF.

The chain is built from TRBV19 and TRBJ1-2; D unresolved. Germline loops: CDR1 LNHDA, CDR2 SQIVND (reference sequence). Trimming removed 3 bases at V and 4 bases at J, with 15 bases between. CDR3 size: 15 residues. CDR3 nucleotide sequence: TGTGCCAGTAGTATGGAAGGCCTTCCCCTCTATGGCTACACCTTC. Translation gives CASSMEGLPLYGYTF.

The CDR3 is CASSFLKSTGMNTEAFF. CDR3 in DNA: TGTGCCAGCAGTTTTCTTAAATCGACAGGGATGAACACTGAAGCTTTCTTT. The chain recombines TRBV27 with TRBJ1-1; 7 positions match TRBD1. Germline trimming cut 3 bases from V and 0 bases from J; bases unmatched to any gene: 10. CDR3 length: 17 amino acids. Per germline, CDR1 MNHEY and CDR2 SMNVEV (reference sequence).

The chain carries TRBV27 and TRBJ2-1; 13 nucleotides line up with TRBD2. The germline V gene has CDR1 MNHEY and CDR2 SMNVEV (reference sequence). V lost 4 bases and J lost 6; bases outside the gene matches: 6. This CDR3 has 16 residues. CDR3 DNA: TGTGCCAGCAGTTCCTGGACTAGCGGGAGAGGCAATGAGCAGTTCTTC. This encodes CASSSWTSGRGNEQFF.

J is TRBJ1-3 and V is TRBV19, with D uncertain. This CDR3 is built from 15 residues. Germline V gives CDR1 LNHDA, CDR2 SQIVND (reference sequence). V was pared by 5 bases and J by 0 bases, with 11 bases between. The CDR3: CASSDYPSSGNTIYF. In nucleotides, the CDR3 is TGTGCCAGTAGTGATTACCCGAGCTCTGGAAACACCATATATTTT.

This chain links TRBV12-3 or TRBV12-4 with TRBJ2-6; D is perhaps TRBD1 (5 bases). V gave up 7 bases and J gave up 0 bases, with 19 bases separating them. This CDR3 has 18 residues. The CDR3 reads CASISRQGSISGANVLTF. The CDR3 DNA reads as TGTGCCAGCATCTCGCGGCAGGGCTCAATCTCTGGGGCCAACGTCCTGACTTTC.